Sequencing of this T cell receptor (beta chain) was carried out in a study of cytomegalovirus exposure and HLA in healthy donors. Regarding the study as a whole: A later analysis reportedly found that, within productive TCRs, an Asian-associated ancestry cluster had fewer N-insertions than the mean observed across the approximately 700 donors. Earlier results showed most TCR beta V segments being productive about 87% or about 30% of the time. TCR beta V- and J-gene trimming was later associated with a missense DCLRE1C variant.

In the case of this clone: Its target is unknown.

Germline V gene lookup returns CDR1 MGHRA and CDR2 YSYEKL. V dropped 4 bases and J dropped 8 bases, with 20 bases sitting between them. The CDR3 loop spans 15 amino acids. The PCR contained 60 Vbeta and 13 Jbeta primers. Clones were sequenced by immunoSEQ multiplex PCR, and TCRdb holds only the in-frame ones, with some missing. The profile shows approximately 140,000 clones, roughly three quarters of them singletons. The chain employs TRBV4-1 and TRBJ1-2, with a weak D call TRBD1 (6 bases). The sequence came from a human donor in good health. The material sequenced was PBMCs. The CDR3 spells CASSRSTDNRDGYTF. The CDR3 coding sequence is TGCGCCAGCAGCCGATCAACCGATAACAGGGACGGCTACACCTTC.